This entry concerns a single TCR beta chain. Its antigen is unknown. The sample is drawn from a study of T cells expressing NK-cell markers. Across the study: HCMV seropositivity marked most of the eight sequenced donors; one was seronegative.

Synthesis of TCR beta cDNA relied on 5'RACE template switching carrying UMIs. One entry per CDR3 protein, without DNA, is what TCRdb gives after re-calling the 5' RACE reads. Reported are a few hundred thousand distinct CDR3 sequences; the ten largest clones contain about 0.4%. Study observations and caveats: Where a handful of donors were concerned, these clonotypes also led the CD3+CD56-NKG2C+ fraction. In a handful of donors, dominant CD3+CD56+NKG2C+ clones formed 1.0-7.0% of CD8+ cells.

CDR3 length: 15 residues. The clonotype originates from a man aged 18-30 years in good health. The J gene is TRBJ2-3, the V gene TRBV12-3 or TRBV12-4; as DNA is missing, the TRBD1 call by TCRdb cannot be tested. The source material was blood T cells: a sorted CD56 or NKG2C T cell subset, CD4+ or CD8+ T cells, or bulk PBMC T cells (not recorded which). The chain's CDR3 is CASRGDGQGIDTQYF.